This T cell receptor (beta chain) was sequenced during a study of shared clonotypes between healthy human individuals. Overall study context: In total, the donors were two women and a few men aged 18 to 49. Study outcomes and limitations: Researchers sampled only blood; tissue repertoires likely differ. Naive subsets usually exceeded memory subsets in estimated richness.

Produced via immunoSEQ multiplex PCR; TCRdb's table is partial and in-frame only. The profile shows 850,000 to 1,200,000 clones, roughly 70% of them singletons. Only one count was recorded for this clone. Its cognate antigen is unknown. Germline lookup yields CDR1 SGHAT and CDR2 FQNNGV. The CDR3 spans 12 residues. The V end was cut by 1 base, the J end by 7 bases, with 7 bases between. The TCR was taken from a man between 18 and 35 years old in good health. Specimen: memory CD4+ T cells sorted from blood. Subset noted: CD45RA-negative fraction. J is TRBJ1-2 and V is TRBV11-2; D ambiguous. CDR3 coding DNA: TGTGCCAGCAGCTTAGTAGGGAGTGGCTACACCTTC. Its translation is CASSLVGSGYTF.